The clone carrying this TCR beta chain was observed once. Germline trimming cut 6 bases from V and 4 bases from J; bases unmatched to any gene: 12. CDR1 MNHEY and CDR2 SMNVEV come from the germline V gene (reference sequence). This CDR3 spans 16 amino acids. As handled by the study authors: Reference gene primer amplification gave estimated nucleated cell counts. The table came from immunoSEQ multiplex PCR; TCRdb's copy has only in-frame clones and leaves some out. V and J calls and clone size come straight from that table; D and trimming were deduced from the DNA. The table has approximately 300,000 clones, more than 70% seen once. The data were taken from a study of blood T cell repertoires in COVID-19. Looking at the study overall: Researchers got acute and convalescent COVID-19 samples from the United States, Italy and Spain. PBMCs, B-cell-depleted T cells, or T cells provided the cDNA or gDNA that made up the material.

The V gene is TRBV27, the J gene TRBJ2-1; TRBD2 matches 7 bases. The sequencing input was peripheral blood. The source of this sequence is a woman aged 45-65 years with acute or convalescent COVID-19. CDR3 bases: TGTGCCAGCAGAACACTCGATCCGGGAGGATACAATGAGCAGTTCTTC. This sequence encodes CASRTLDPGGYNEQFF.